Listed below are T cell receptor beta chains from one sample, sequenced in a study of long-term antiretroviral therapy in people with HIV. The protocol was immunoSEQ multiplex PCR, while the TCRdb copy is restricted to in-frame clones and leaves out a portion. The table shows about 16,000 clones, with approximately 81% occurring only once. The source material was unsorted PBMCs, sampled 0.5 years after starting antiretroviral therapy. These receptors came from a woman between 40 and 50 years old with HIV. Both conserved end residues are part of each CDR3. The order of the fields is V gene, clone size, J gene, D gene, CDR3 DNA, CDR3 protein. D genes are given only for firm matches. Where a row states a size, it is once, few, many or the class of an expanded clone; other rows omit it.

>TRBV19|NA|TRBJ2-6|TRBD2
TGTGCCTCGCGGACTAGCGGGAGTACTGGGGCCAACGTCCTGACTTTC
CASRTSGSTGANVLTF
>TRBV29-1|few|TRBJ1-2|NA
TGCAGCGTTGAAAAGGGCCAGAACTATGGCTACACCTTC
CSVEKGQNYGYTF
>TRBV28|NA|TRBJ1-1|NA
TGTGCCAGCAGTTTAGGACCGACGGGTTATGCTTTCTTT
CASSLGPTGYAFF
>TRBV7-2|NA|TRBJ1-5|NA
TGTGCCAGCAGCCCAGGGAGGGTCCCTAATCAGCCCCAGCATTTT
CASSPGRVPNQPQHF
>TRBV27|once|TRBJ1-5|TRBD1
TGTGCCAGCAGTTTATCGGGGGGGACAGGTGGCAATCAGCCCCAGCATTTT
CASSLSGGTGGNQPQHF
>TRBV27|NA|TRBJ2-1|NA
TGTGCCAGCAGTCCCTTGCGAGGCGAGCAGTTCTTC
CASSPLRGEQFF
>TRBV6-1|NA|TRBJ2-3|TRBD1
TGTGCCAGCAGTGAAGACTATCGGACAGGGGGACCAGATACGCAGTATTTT
CASSEDYRTGGPDTQYF
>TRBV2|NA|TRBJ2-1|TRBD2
TGTGCCAGCAGTGAAGCGCTTGGGACTACTAACAATGAGCAGTTCTTC
CASSEALGTTNNEQFF
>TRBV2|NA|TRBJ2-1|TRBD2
TGTGCCACCGGCCTAGCGGCCTCCTACAATGAGCAGTTCTTC
CATGLAASYNEQFF
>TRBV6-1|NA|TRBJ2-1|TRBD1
TGTGCCAGCAGAAAAGGGGAGACAGGGTACAATGAGCAGTTCTTC
CASRKGETGYNEQFF
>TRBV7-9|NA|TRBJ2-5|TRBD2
TGTGCCAGCAGCTTTGGGCAGCTAGCGGGAGTGGAGACCCAGTACTTC
CASSFGQLAGVETQYF
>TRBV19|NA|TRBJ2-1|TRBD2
TGTGCCAGTAGCCCACGGACTAGCGGAAATGAGCAGTTCTTC
CASSPRTSGNEQFF
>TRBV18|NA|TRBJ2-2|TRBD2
TGTGCCAGCTCACCGCCCCAAAGTAGGACTAGCCCCGGGGAGCTGTTTTTT
CASSPPQSRTSPGELFF
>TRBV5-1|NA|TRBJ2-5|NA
TGCGCCAGCAGCTCCGCTCGTCCGGTGGGACAAGAGACCCAGTACTTC
CASSSARPVGQETQYF
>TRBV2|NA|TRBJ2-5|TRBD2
TGTGCCAGCAGTGTACTAGCGCAAGAGACCCAGTACTTC
CASSVLAQETQYF
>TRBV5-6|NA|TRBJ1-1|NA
TGTGCCAGCAGCTTGGGCCAGACTGAAGCTTTCTTT
CASSLGQTEAFF
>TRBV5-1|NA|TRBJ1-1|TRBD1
TGCGCCAGTGGAGGTGGACAGGGTGACGTGGACACTGAAGCTTTCTTT
CASGGGQGDVDTEAFF
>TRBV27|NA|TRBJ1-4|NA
TGTGCCAGCAGCTCCCTCGATCATGAAAAACTGTTTTTT
CASSSLDHEKLFF
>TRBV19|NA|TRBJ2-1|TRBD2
TGTTCCACTCCCCAGACTAGCGGGAGCAATGAGCAGTTCTTC
CSTPQTSGSNEQFF
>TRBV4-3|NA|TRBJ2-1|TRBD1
TGCGCCAGCAGCGTCACAGGGGCCTCCTACAATGAGCAGTTCTTC
CASSVTGASYNEQFF
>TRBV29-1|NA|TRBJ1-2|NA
TGCAGCGTTGGGCTTTTGGGGAACTATGGCTACACCTTC
CSVGLLGNYGYTF
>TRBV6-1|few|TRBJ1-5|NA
TGTGCCAGCAGTGAACCCCCCGGCGTTAGGGGCAATCAGCCCCAGCATTTT
CASSEPPGVRGNQPQHF
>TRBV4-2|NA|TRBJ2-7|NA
TGTGCCAGCAGCCCCTTAGGGGTACGGGAGCAGTACTTC
CASSPLGVREQYF
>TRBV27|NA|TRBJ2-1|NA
TGTGCCAGCAGTTCCAGCAAAATCCTCTCCTACAATGAGCAGTTCTTC
CASSSSKILSYNEQFF
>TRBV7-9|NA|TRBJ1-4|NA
TGTGCCAGCAGCTCCTCGGGGAAGGGGCGCATTAATGAAAAACTGTTTTTT
CASSSSGKGRINEKLFF
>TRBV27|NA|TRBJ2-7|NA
TGTGCCAGCAGTTTATTATTCAAGGACTACGAGCAGTACTTC
CASSLLFKDYEQYF
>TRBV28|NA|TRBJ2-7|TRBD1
TGTGCCAGCAGTGCAGGGGGCTACTACGAGCAGTACTTC
CASSAGGYYEQYF
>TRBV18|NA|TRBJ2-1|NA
TGTGCCAGTCACGGGACGACATACAATGAGCAGTTCTTC
CASHGTTYNEQFF
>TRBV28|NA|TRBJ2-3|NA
TGTGCCAGCAGTTTGTCTCGGACATGGGGAGATACGCAGTATTTT
CASSLSRTWGDTQYF
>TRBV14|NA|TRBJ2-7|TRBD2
TGTGCCAGCAGCGCGACTAGCGGGAGTCCCTCCTACGAGCAGTACTTC
CASSATSGSPSYEQYF
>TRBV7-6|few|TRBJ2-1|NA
TGTGCCAGCAGCTTAGGCAATGAGCAGTTCTTC
CASSLGNEQFF
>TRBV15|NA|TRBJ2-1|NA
TGTGCCACCAGCCAAAAAGTTGGCAATGAGCAGTTCTTC
CATSQKVGNEQFF
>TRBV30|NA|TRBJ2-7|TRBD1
TGTGCCTGGAGCGCTACAGGGGACGAGCAGTACTTC
CAWSATGDEQYF
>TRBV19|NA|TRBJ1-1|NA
TGTGCCAGTATACCGACAGTAAACACTGAAGCTTTCTTT
CASIPTVNTEAFF
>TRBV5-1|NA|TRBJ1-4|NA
TGCGCCAGCAGCTTGGAAAGGCGCGGAGGGGAAAAACTGTTTTTT
CASSLERRGGEKLFF
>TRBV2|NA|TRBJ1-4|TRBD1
TGTGCCAGCAAAATAACCGGGACAGGGAATGAAAAACTGTTTTTT
CASKITGTGNEKLFF
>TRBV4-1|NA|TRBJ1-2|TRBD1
TGCGCCAGCAGCCCCCGACTACGACAGGGCTATGGCTACACCTTC
CASSPRLRQGYGYTF
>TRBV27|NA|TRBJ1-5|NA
TGTGCCAGCAGTTTATGGTCGTCAGGGGGCAATCAGCCCCAGCATTTT
CASSLWSSGGNQPQHF
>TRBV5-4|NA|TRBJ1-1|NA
TGTGCCAGCAGCTTGGCAGGGTTGCGCACTGAAGCTTTCTTT
CASSLAGLRTEAFF
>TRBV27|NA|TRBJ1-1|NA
TGTGCCAGCAGCCCGGCCGGCACGGTGAACACTGAAGCTTTCTTT
CASSPAGTVNTEAFF
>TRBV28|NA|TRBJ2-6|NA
TGTGCCAGCAGACGCGCCCTCTCTTCTGGGGCCAACGTCCTGACTTTC
CASRRALSSGANVLTF
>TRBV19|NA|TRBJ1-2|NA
TGTGCCAGTAGTATGTCAGGGCGCGGTGGCTACACCTTC
CASSMSGRGGYTF
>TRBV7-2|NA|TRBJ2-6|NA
TGTGCCAGCAGCTTAGCGCAGTCCGGGGCCAACGTCCTGACTTTC
CASSLAQSGANVLTF
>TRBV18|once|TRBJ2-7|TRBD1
TGTGCCAGCTCACCTGGGACAGGGGCCGAGCAGTACTTC
CASSPGTGAEQYF
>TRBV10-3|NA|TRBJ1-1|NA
TGTGCCATCAGTGACCCTTTGAACACTGAAGCTTTCTTT
CAISDPLNTEAFF
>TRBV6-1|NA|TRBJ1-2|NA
TGTGCCAGCAGGCGAGCAGAGCCTCTATATGGCTACACCTTC
CASRRAEPLYGYTF
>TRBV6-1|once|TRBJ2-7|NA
TGTGCCAGCACCTTCTCCTACGAGCAGTACTTC
CASTFSYEQYF
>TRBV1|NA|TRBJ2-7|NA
TGCACCAGCAGCTTTCGGGCCTGTGATGATTACGAGCAGTACTTC
CTSSFRACDDYEQYF
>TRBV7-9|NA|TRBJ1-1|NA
TGTGCCAGCAGCTTTCTTCCTAGCATGAACACTGAAGCTTTCTTT
CASSFLPSMNTEAFF
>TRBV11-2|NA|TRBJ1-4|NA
TGTGCCAGCAGCCAGTACGGGAATACTGAAAAACTGTTTTTT
CASSQYGNTEKLFF